The 13 T cell receptor beta chains listed next were all sequenced from one sample in a study of early T cells in non-severe SARS-CoV-2 infection. TCRdb independently ran MiXCR on the 5' RACE reads; one entry per CDR3 protein. Seen here are roughly 28,000 distinct CDR3 sequences, under 6% observed once, and the top ten hold roughly 2.5%. The sequencing sample was made of whole blood. These receptors all stem from an adult who was a healthcare worker with PCR-confirmed SARS-CoV-2 infection or an uninfected control (not recorded which).

The table lists this clonotype with many counts. The chain joins TRBV9 to TRBJ2-7; D uncertain. CDR1 SGDLS and CDR2 YYNGEE come from the germline V gene. This CDR3 spans 13 amino acids. The V and J ends lost 3 bases and 0 bases respectively, with 7 bases between them. CDR3 coding DNA: TGTGCCAGCAGCGGCGAAAGCTCCTACGAGCAGTACTTC. Translated, it gives CASSGESSYEQYF.

This chain uses TRBV7-8 with TRBJ2-1; 8 bases match TRBD2. This CDR3 has 17 residues. Looked up from germline, CDR1 is SGHVS and CDR2 is FQNEAQ. The V and J ends lost 5 bases and 3 bases, in that order; junction bases with no gene match: 12. CDR3 sequence reads: CASSPSPGGPIYNEQFF. CDR3 DNA sequence: TGTGCCAGCAGCCCTTCCCCGGGAGGGCCAATCTACAATGAGCAGTTCTTC. The whole variable domain, filled in from reference TRBV7-8 and TRBJ2-1, reads GAGVSQSPRYKVAKRGQDVALRCDPISGHVSLFWYQQALGQGPEFLTYFQNEAQLDKSGLPSDRFFAERPEGSVSTLKIQRTQQEDSAVYLCASSPSPGGPIYNEQFFGPGTRLTVL.

The table lists this clonotype with many counts. The chain joins TRBV19 to TRBJ1-1; TRBD1 might be the D (6 bases). This CDR3 comprises 14 residues. Trimming removed 5 bases at V and 6 bases at J, with 16 bases between. The germline CDR1 and CDR2 sequences are LNHDA and SQIVND (reference sequence). The CDR3 protein is CASSPQGKKAEAFF. The CDR3 DNA sequence: TGTGCCAGTAGTCCTCAGGGGAAGAAGGCTGAAGCTTTCTTT.

In this sample, this clonotype is medium-sized. V gene TRBV7-6 combines with J gene TRBJ2-5, with D unclear. The CDR3 length is 15 residues. Germline assignment: CDR1 SGHVS and CDR2 FNYEAQ. V dropped 2 bases and J dropped 4 bases, with 14 bases sitting between them. CDR3 residues: CASSLKTPLRETQYF. For the CDR3, the DNA is TGTGCCAGCAGCTTAAAGACACCCCTAAGAGAGACCCAGTACTTC.

This clonotype is medium-sized within its sample. The chain has TRBV10-3 and TRBJ2-1, with a weak D call TRBD1 (5 bases). Germline-derived CDR1 and CDR2 are ENHRY and SYGVKD. CDR3 length: 12 residues. V shed 8 bases and J shed 8 bases, with 13 bases lying between them. The CDR3 sequence is CAIGEGVDEQFF. The CDR3 DNA follows: TGTGCCATCGGGGAAGGGGTCGATGAGCAGTTCTTC.

This chain connects TRBV27 to TRBJ1-1; a possible D gene is TRBD1 (6 bases). This CDR3 region has 16 residues. CDR1 and CDR2 from the germline V gene are MNHEY and SMNVEV (reference sequence). V dropped 3 bases and J dropped 5 bases, with 19 bases sitting between them. The CDR3 protein is CASSFYVGGLGTEAFF. The CDR3 region has the DNA TGTGCCAGCAGTTTCTACGTAGGGGGTCTAGGAACTGAAGCTTTCTTT.

This clonotype has at least ten counts. The chain has TRBV7-3 and TRBJ2-1, with D maybe TRBD1 (5 bases). Germline CDR1 is SGHTA and CDR2 is FQGTGA. The ends were cut back, 2 bases at V and 0 bases at J, with 5 bases in the middle. The CDR3 is 14 residues long. The CDR3 region is CASSLQGSYNEQFF. As DNA, the CDR3 is TGTGCCAGCAGCTTACAGGGCTCCTACAATGAGCAGTTCTTC.

This clonotype was seen many times. The rearrangement joins TRBV7-9 to TRBJ2-7; 10 bases align to TRBD2. The CDR3 consists of 14 residues. From germline, CDR1 is SEHNR and CDR2 FQNEAQ (reference sequence). V dropped 7 bases and J dropped 6; count of bases not matched to a gene: 9. The CDR3 reads CASTQRGGLLEQYF. The CDR3 bases are TGTGCCAGCACTCAGCGGGGGGGCCTCCTCGAGCAGTACTTC.

This clonotype has more than one count but fewer than ten. This chain uses TRBV10-3 with TRBJ2-5; D tentatively fits TRBD1 or TRBD2 (7 bases each). From germline, CDR1 is ENHRY and CDR2 SYGVKD. The V and J ends lost 10 bases and 4 bases respectively, with 19 bases between them. The CDR3 is 14 residues long. The CDR3: CATRRGEGTETQYF. Here the CDR3 DNA reads TGTGCCACTCGCAGGGGGGAGGGGACAGAGACCCAGTACTTC.

This clonotype was picked up many times. This chain links TRBV7-9 with TRBJ1-1; TRBD1 might be the D (5 bases). Per germline, CDR1 SEHNR and CDR2 FQNEAQ (reference sequence). The CDR3 extends over 13 amino acids. V was clipped by 5 bases and J by 1 base, with 8 bases between them. The CDR3: CASSRTGNTEAFF. The CDR3 DNA sequence: TGTGCCAGCAGCCGCACAGGGAACACTGAAGCTTTCTTT.

This clonotype was seen ten or more times. The V and J genes are TRBV6-5 and TRBJ1-1; possibly TRBD1 for D (6 bases). There are 15 residues in the CDR3. CDR1 and CDR2 (germline): MNHEY, SVGAGI. Trimming pared 4 bases from V and 6 bases from J, leaving 18 bases between. CDR3 nucleotides: TGTGCCAGCAGTTCCTTGACAGGAATAACTCCTGAAGCTTTCTTT. This translates into CASSSLTGITPEAFF.

This clonotype was picked up many times. The rearrangement links TRBV15 to TRBJ1-3; D is uncertain. Germline V lookup: CDR1 LNHNV, CDR2 YYDKDF (reference sequence). Trimming removed 0 bases at V and 6 bases at J, with 9 bases between. The CDR3 is made up of 14 amino acids. The DNA for the CDR3 is TGTGCCACCAGCAGAGAAATCGGTAAAAACACCATATATTTT. Its translation is CATSREIGKNTIYF.

This clonotype appeared many times. J is TRBJ1-1 and V is TRBV7-2; D ambiguous. V lost 5 bases to trimming and J lost 1 base, with 14 bases between them. Germline values: CDR1 SGHTA, CDR2 FQGNSA. This CDR3 comprises 15 residues. The chain's CDR3 is CASSLATNTNTEAFF. As DNA, the CDR3 is TGTGCCAGCAGCCTTGCGACCAACACGAACACTGAAGCTTTCTTT.